These T cell receptor beta chains were read from a single sample in a study of blood T cell repertoires in COVID-19. Using immunoSEQ multiplex PCR, the repertoire was profiled, and TCRdb retains in-frame clones only, with some absent. The repertoire holds 210,000 or so clones, with roughly 90% as singletons. Sequenced input: peripheral blood. The receptors come from a woman aged 35 to 49 with acute or convalescent COVID-19. Both conserved end residues are part of each CDR3. D genes are given only for firm matches. Only some rows state a clone size, as once, few, many or a class for expanded clones.

j_call: TRBJ1-2; clone_size: NA; v_call: TRBV2; d_call: NA; cdr3_nt: TGTGCCAGCAGTGCCCCGTCAGGGGCCCGGAGTGGGTGCTACACCTTC; cdr3_aa: CASSAPSGARSGCYTF
j_call: TRBJ2-1; clone_size: NA; v_call: TRBV6-4; d_call: TRBD1; cdr3_nt: TGTGCCAGCAGCCGGGACAGCTCCTACAATGAGCAGTTCTTC; cdr3_aa: CASSRDSSYNEQFF
j_call: TRBJ2-1; clone_size: NA; v_call: TRBV5-1; d_call: TRBD2; cdr3_nt: TGCGCCAGCAGCCCGGGGCGGGGGGGCAGCTACAATGAGCAGTTCTTC; cdr3_aa: CASSPGRGGSYNEQFF
j_call: TRBJ2-3; clone_size: once; v_call: TRBV30; d_call: NA; cdr3_nt: TGTGCCTGGAGTGGCGGGGGCCAGGTTTTTTTT; cdr3_aa: CAWSGGGQVFF
j_call: TRBJ1-1; clone_size: NA; v_call: TRBV18; d_call: TRBD1; cdr3_nt: TGTGCCAGCTCACGGGGCCGGGACAGATGGAATGAAGCTTTCTTT; cdr3_aa: CASSRGRDRWNEAFF
j_call: TRBJ2-3; clone_size: NA; v_call: TRBV5-1; d_call: NA; cdr3_nt: TGCGCCAGCAGCTTGGTGGCTGCAACGTCTAGCACAGATACGCAGTATTTT; cdr3_aa: CASSLVAATSSTDTQYF
j_call: TRBJ1-4; clone_size: NA; v_call: TRBV14; d_call: TRBD1; cdr3_nt: TGTGCCAGCAGCCAGAGGACAGGAATCAATGAAAAACTGTTTTTT; cdr3_aa: CASSQRTGINEKLFF
j_call: TRBJ1-1; clone_size: NA; v_call: TRBV6-5; d_call: NA; cdr3_nt: TGTGCCAGCAGGAACAGTGGGAGGGGGACTGAAGCTTTCTTT; cdr3_aa: CASRNSGRGTEAFF
j_call: TRBJ2-3; clone_size: NA; v_call: TRBV5-5; d_call: TRBD1; cdr3_nt: TGTGCCAGCAGCCCAAGACAGGGGGTGGGCACAGATACGCAGTATTTT; cdr3_aa: CASSPRQGVGTDTQYF
j_call: TRBJ1-4; clone_size: NA; v_call: TRBV5-1; d_call: TRBD1; cdr3_nt: TGCGCCAGCAGTCGAACAGGGGATAATGGTGAAAAACTGTTTTTT; cdr3_aa: CASSRTGDNGEKLFF
j_call: TRBJ2-2; clone_size: NA; v_call: TRBV21-1; d_call: NA; cdr3_nt: TGTGCCAGCAGCAAAGACCCTAGTGGGACCGGGGAGCTGTTTTTT; cdr3_aa: CASSKDPSGTGELFF
j_call: TRBJ1-2; clone_size: NA; v_call: TRBV9; d_call: NA; cdr3_nt: TGTGCCAGCAGCGCCACAGGGAACTATGGCTACACCTTC; cdr3_aa: CASSATGNYGYTF
j_call: TRBJ2-5; clone_size: NA; v_call: TRBV2; d_call: NA; cdr3_nt: TGTGCCAGCAGTGAACACATCCAAGAGACCCAGTACTTC; cdr3_aa: CASSEHIQETQYF
j_call: TRBJ1-6; clone_size: NA; v_call: TRBV11-2; d_call: NA; cdr3_nt: TGTGCCAGCAGCCGTCATTTTGGCAGTCAGGGGAATTCACCCCTCCACTTT; cdr3_aa: CASSRHFGSQGNSPLHF
j_call: TRBJ2-2; clone_size: NA; v_call: TRBV5-1; d_call: NA; cdr3_nt: TGCGCCAGCAGCCCGGACAGCTACACCGGGGAGCTGTTTTTT; cdr3_aa: CASSPDSYTGELFF
j_call: TRBJ2-3; clone_size: NA; v_call: TRBV7-9; d_call: TRBD2; cdr3_nt: TGTGCCAGCAGCTTCCGGCGGGGGGCTGGCACAGATACGCAGTATTTT; cdr3_aa: CASSFRRGAGTDTQYF
j_call: TRBJ1-2; clone_size: NA; v_call: TRBV10-3; d_call: TRBD1; cdr3_nt: TGTGCCACCCGGGACAGGGTCGACCCTAACTATGGCTACACCTTC; cdr3_aa: CATRDRVDPNYGYTF
j_call: TRBJ1-2; clone_size: NA; v_call: TRBV29-1; d_call: TRBD1; cdr3_nt: TGCAGCGTTGAACTGGGGGCAGGGGGGCCTAACTATGGCTACACCTTC; cdr3_aa: CSVELGAGGPNYGYTF
j_call: TRBJ1-1; clone_size: NA; v_call: TRBV6-5; d_call: NA; cdr3_nt: TGTGCCAGCAGTTACCTTCCAGGAGGGGACACTGAAGCTTTCTTT; cdr3_aa: CASSYLPGGDTEAFF
j_call: TRBJ2-1; clone_size: NA; v_call: TRBV2; d_call: TRBD1; cdr3_nt: TGTGCCAGCAGTCACGGACAGGGTAACAATGAGCAGTTCTTC; cdr3_aa: CASSHGQGNNEQFF
j_call: TRBJ1-2; clone_size: once; v_call: TRBV12-5; d_call: NA; cdr3_nt: TGTGCTAGTGGACCCTCAGGGTGGGGTTATGGCTACACCTTC; cdr3_aa: CASGPSGWGYGYTF
j_call: TRBJ1-2; clone_size: NA; v_call: TRBV5-1; d_call: NA; cdr3_nt: TGCGCCAGCAGCTTGGATTTAGGGACAATTAGGGGCTACACCTTC; cdr3_aa: CASSLDLGTIRGYTF
j_call: TRBJ1-2; clone_size: NA; v_call: TRBV2; d_call: NA; cdr3_nt: TGTGCCAGCATAGGGACGGGAGTCTATGGCTACACCTTC; cdr3_aa: CASIGTGVYGYTF
j_call: TRBJ1-2; clone_size: few; v_call: TRBV6-5; d_call: NA; cdr3_nt: TGTGCCAGCGGGGGGGCCGCCTTGGGGTCCTATGGCTACACCTTC; cdr3_aa: CASGGAALGSYGYTF
j_call: TRBJ1-4; clone_size: NA; v_call: TRBV27; d_call: TRBD1; cdr3_nt: TGTGCCAGCAGGGGAACCGGGACAGGGATTGAAAAACTGTTTTTT; cdr3_aa: CASRGTGTGIEKLFF
j_call: TRBJ1-2; clone_size: once; v_call: TRBV19; d_call: NA; cdr3_nt: TGTGCCAGTAGTATGTCCGGGGCTAACTATGGCTACACCTTC; cdr3_aa: CASSMSGANYGYTF
j_call: TRBJ2-5; clone_size: NA; v_call: TRBV7-6; d_call: NA; cdr3_nt: TGTGCCAGCAGCTTCCTTCCGAGCGGCCTGTACCAAGAGACCCAGTACTTC; cdr3_aa: CASSFLPSGLYQETQYF
j_call: TRBJ1-4; clone_size: NA; v_call: TRBV4-2; d_call: TRBD1; cdr3_nt: TGTGCCAGCAGCCAAGAGGGACAGCTTAATGAAAAACTGTTTTTT; cdr3_aa: CASSQEGQLNEKLFF
j_call: TRBJ1-5; clone_size: NA; v_call: TRBV19; d_call: NA; cdr3_nt: TGTGCCAGTAGTGCATCACCCCGAGGACCCCAGCATTTT; cdr3_aa: CASSASPRGPQHF
j_call: TRBJ1-2; clone_size: NA; v_call: TRBV27; d_call: NA; cdr3_nt: TGTGCCAGCATGGGGATTGGGGGCCCAAATTATGGCTACACCTTC; cdr3_aa: CASMGIGGPNYGYTF
j_call: TRBJ1-5; clone_size: NA; v_call: TRBV5-6; d_call: TRBD1; cdr3_nt: TGTGCCAGCAGCAGGGGGACAGGGGGTAGCAATCAGCCCCAGCATTTT; cdr3_aa: CASSRGTGGSNQPQHF
j_call: TRBJ1-2; clone_size: NA; v_call: TRBV2; d_call: TRBD1; cdr3_nt: TGTGCCAGCAGTGCGGACAGGGGGGCAGTGAATGGCTACACCTTC; cdr3_aa: CASSADRGAVNGYTF
j_call: TRBJ1-5; clone_size: few; v_call: TRBV19; d_call: TRBD1; cdr3_nt: TGTGCCAGTAGAAATCTCGGGACAGGCCCGAATCAGCCCCAGCATTTT; cdr3_aa: CASRNLGTGPNQPQHF
j_call: TRBJ1-2; clone_size: NA; v_call: TRBV3-1/TRBV3-2; d_call: NA; cdr3_nt: TGTGCCAGCAGCCAAACGCGTAAGGGACAACATAGGGGTGGCTACACCTTC; cdr3_aa: CASSQTRKGQHRGGYTF
j_call: TRBJ1-5; clone_size: NA; v_call: TRBV5-6; d_call: TRBD1; cdr3_nt: TGTGCCAGCGGGACAGGGTATAGCAATCAGCCCCAGCATTTT; cdr3_aa: CASGTGYSNQPQHF
j_call: TRBJ2-2; clone_size: NA; v_call: TRBV7-6; d_call: NA; cdr3_nt: TGTGCCAGCAGCTTAGAAGTGGTACTAACGGGGGAGCTGTTTTTT; cdr3_aa: CASSLEVVLTGELFF
j_call: TRBJ1-3; clone_size: few; v_call: TRBV7-9; d_call: TRBD1; cdr3_nt: TGTGCCAGCAGCTCGGCGGACAGGGCTGGAAACACCATATATTTT; cdr3_aa: CASSSADRAGNTIYF